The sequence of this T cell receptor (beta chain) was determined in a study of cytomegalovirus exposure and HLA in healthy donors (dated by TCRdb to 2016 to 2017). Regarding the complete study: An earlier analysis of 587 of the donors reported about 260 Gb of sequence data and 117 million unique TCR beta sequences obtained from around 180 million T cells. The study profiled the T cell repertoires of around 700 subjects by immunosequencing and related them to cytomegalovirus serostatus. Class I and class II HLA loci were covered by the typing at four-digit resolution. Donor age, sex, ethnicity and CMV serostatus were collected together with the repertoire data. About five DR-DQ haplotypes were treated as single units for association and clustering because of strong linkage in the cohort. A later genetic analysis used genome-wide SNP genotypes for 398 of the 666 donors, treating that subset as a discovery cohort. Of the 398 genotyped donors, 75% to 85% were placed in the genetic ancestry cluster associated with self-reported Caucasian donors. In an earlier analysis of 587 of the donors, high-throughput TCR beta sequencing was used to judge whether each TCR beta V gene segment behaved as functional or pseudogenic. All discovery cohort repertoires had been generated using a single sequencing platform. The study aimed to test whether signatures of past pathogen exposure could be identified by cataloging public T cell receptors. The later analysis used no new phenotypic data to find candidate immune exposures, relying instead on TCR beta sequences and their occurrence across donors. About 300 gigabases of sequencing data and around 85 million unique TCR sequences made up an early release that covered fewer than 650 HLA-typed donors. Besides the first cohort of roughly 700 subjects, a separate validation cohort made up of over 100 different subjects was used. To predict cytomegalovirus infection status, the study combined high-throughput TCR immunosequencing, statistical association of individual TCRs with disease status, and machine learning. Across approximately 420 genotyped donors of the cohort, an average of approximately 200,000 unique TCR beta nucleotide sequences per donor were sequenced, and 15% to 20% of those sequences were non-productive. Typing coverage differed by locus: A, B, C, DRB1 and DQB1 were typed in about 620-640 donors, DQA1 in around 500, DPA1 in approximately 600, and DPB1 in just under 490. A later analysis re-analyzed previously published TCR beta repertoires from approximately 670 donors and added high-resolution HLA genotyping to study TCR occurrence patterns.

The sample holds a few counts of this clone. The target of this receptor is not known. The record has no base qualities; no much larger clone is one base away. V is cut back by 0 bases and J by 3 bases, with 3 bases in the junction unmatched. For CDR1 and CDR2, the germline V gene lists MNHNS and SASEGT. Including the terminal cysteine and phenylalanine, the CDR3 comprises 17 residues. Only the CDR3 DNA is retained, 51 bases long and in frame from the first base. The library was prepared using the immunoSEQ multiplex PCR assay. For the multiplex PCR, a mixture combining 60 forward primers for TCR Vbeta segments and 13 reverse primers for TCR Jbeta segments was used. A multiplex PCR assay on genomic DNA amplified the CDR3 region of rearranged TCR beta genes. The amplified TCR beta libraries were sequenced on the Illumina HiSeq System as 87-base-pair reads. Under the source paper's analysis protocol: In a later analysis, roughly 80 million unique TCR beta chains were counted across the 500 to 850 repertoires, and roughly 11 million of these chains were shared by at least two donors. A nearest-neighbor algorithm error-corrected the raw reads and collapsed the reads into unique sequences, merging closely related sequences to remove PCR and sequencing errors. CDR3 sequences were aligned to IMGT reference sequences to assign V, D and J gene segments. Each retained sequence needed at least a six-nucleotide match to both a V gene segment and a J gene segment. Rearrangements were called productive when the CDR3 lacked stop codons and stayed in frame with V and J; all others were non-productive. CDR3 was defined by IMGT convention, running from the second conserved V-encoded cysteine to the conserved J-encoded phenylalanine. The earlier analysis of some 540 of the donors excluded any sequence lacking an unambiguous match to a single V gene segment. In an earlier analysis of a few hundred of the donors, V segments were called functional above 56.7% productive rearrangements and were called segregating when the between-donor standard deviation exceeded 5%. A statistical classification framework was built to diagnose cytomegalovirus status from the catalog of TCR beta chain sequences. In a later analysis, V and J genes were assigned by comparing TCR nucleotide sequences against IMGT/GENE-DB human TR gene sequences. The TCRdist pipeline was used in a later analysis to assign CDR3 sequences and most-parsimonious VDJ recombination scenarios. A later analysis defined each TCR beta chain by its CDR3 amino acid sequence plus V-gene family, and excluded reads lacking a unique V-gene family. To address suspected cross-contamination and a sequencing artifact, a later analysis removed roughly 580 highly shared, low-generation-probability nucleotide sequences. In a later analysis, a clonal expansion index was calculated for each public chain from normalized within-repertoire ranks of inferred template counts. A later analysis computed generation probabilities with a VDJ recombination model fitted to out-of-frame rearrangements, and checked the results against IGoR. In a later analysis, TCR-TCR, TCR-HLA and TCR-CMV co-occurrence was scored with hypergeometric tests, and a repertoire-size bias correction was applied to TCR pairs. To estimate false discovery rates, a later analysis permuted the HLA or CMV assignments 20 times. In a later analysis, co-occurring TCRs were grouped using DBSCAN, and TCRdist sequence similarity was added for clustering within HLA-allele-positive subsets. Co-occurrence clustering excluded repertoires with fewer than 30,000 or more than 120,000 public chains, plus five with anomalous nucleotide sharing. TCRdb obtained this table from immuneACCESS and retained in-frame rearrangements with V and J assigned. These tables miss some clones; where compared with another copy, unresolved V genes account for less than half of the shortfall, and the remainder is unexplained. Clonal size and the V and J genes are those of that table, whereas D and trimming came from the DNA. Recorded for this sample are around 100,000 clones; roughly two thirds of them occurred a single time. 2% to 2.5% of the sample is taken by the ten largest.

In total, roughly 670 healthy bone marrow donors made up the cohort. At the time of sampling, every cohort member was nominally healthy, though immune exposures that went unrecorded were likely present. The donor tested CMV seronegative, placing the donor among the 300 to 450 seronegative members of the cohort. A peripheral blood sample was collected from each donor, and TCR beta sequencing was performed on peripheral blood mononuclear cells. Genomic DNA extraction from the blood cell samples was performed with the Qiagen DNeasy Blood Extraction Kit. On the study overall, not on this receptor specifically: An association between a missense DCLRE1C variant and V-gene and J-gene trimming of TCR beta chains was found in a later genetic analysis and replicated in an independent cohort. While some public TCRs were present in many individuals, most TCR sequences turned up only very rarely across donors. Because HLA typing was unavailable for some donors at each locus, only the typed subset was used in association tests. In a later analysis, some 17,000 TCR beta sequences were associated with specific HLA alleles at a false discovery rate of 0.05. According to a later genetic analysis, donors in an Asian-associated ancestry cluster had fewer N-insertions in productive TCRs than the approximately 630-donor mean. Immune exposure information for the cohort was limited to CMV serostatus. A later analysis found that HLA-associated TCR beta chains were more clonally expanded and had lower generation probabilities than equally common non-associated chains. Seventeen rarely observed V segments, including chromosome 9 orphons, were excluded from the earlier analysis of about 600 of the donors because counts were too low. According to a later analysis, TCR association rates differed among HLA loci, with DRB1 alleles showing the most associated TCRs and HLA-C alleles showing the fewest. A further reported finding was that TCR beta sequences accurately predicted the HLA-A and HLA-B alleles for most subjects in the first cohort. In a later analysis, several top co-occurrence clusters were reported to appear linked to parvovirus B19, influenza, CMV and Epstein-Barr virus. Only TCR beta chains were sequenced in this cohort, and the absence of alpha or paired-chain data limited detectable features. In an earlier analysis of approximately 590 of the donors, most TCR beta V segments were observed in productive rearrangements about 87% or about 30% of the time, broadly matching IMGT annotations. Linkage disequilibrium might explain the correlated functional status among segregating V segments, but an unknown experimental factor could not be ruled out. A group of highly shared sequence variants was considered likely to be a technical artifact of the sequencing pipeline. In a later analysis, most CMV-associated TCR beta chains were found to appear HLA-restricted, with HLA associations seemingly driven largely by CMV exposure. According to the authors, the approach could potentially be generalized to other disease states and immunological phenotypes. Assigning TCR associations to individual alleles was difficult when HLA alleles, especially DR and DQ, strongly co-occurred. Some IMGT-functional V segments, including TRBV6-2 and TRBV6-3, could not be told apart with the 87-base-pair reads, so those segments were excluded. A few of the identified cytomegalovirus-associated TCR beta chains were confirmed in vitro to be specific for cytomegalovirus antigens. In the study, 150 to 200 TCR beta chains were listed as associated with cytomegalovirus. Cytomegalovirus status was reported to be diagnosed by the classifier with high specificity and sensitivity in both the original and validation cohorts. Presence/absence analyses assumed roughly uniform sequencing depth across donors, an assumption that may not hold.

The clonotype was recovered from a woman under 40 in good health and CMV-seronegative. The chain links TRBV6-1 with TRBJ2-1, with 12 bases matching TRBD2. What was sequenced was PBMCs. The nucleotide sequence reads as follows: TGTGCCAGCAGTGAAGCTAGGGGACTAGCGGGCTACAATGAGCAGTTCTTC. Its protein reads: CASSEARGLAGYNEQFF.